This T cell receptor (beta chain) comes out of a study of T cells in Graves' hyperthyroidism and ophthalmopathy. In the study overall: Prior to any treatment, at the point of initial diagnosis, peripheral blood was collected.

The TCR beta CDR3 regions underwent amplification using RNA transcripts as the source. During a first-round RT-PCR of the TCR CDR3, the HTBI primer set was used. TCRdb reanalysed the multiplex PCR reads using MiXCR and keeps one entry per CDR3 protein. In the table there are around 350,000 distinct CDR3 sequences, over 15% of which are singletons. An absence of ophthalmopathy progression within 18 months meant stable Graves' hyperthyroidism. CDR3 length: 14 residues. CDR1 and CDR2 from the germline V gene are ENHRY and SYGVKD. Trimming stripped 4 bases from V and 1 base from J, with 10 bases between. This clonotype was found many times.

The V gene is TRBV10-3, the J gene TRBJ1-1; no clear D gene. This receptor was identified in a young woman with Graves' hyperthyroidism. The sequenced sample consisted of blood. CDR3 region: CAISVTPGNTEAFF. The CDR3 bases are TGTGCCATCAGTGTTACCCCAGGGAACACTGAAGCTTTCTTT.